This T cell receptor beta chain was sequenced for a study of CD8 T cells in Susac syndrome. The overall study: Active disease was present in 5 or 6 of the sequenced Susac syndrome patients, and remission in roughly eight. Study-level findings and limits: By the study's own acknowledgment, its TCR sequencing and HLA analysis included relatively few individuals.

Sequencing of TCR beta, carried out with a high-throughput approach, was applied to CD8+ and CD4+ T cells from the blood. Germline V gene sequence: CDR1 SGHRS, CDR2 YFSETQ. This CDR3 is built from 15 residues. Trimming removed 2 bases at V and 8 bases at J, with 19 bases between. Regarding this clonotype: The antigen remains unidentified.

The RNA, about 0.5 to 1 ug, was put through reverse transcription using random hexamers. Amplification of TCR beta CDR3 used immunoSEQ multiplex PCR across 54 Vbeta and 13 Jbeta. TCRdb recomputed calls from the immunoSEQ multiplex PCR reads with MiXCR, one row per CDR3 protein. The sample records under 95,000 distinct CDR3 sequences, approximately 95% being singletons. The chain joins TRBV5-1 to TRBJ1-2, with D tentatively TRBD1 (5 bases). The sequence was collected from a human donor with Susac syndrome. The sequencing sample was made of CD8+ T cells from PBMCs. CDR3 in amino acids: CASSFTDTSGHGYTF. DNA for the CDR3: TGCGCCAGCAGCTTTACGGACACCTCGGGGCACGGCTACACCTTC.